The 15 T cell receptor beta chains listed next were all sequenced from one sample in a study of blood T cells in healthy people across ages. For the second PCR, which ran for about 7 to 11 cycles, a sample-barcoded 5' primer and a J-beta primer mix were used. TCRdb fed the 5' RACE reads into MiXCR, producing one record per CDR3 protein. The repertoire holds about 780,000 distinct CDR3 sequences, with more than 35% as singletons. The specimen sequenced was blood. These receptors were collected from a man aged 80 or over in good health.

The chain couples TRBV21-1 to TRBJ1-2. TRBV21-1 is an annotated pseudogene. The CDR3 covers 14 residues. This CDR3 is CASSKTGGYYGYTF. For the CDR3, the DNA is TGTGCCAGCAGCAAAACGGGCGGTTACTATGGCTACACCTTC.

Regarding this clonotype: A much bigger clone sits one base away, suggesting this may be a read error. J is TRBJ2-5 and V is TRBV6-2 or TRBV6-3, with D possibly TRBD1 on 6 matching bases. V was shortened by 6 bases and J by 5 bases, with 19 bases between the two germline ends. The CDR3 totals 15 residues. Germline CDR1 reads MNHEY; CDR2 reads SVGEGT. The chain's CDR3 is CASRDEGGYRETQYF. In DNA form, the CDR3 reads TGTGCCAGCAGGGACGAAGGGGGTTATCGGGAGACCCAGTACTTC.

The chain couples TRBV20-1 to TRBJ1-6; maybe TRBD1 (6 bases). This CDR3 has 20 amino acids. Germline-derived CDR1 and CDR2 are DFQATT and SNEGSKA (reference sequence). V lost 0 bases, J lost 0 bases, and 21 bases lay in between. The CDR3 nucleotides are TGCAGTGCTAGAGATGTTCTACAGGGAGGGCGAAGCTCCTATAATTCACCCCTCCACTTT. This encodes CSARDVLQGGRSSYNSPLHF.

This clonotype has just a few counts. The chain employs TRBV2 and TRBJ1-2; 10 bases agree with TRBD1. The trim removed 7 bases at V and 8 bases at J, leaving 13 bases unmatched. This CDR3 is 15 amino acids long. Germline-derived CDR1 and CDR2 are SNHLY and FYNNEI. CDR3 in DNA: TGTGCCAGCACCTGGTCAGGGACAGGGGCAGAAGGCTACACCTTC. Translating it yields CASTWSGTGAEGYTF. Complete variable domain (other parts from reference TRBV2 and TRBJ1-2): EPEVTQTPSHQVTQMGQEVILRCVPISNHLYFYWYRQILGQKVEFLVSFYNNEISEKSEIFDDQFSVERPDGSNFTLKIRSTKLEDSAMYFCASTWSGTGAEGYTFGSGTRLTVV.

The chain is built from TRBV7-2 and TRBJ1-1, with no clear D. CDR1 and CDR2 from the germline V gene are SGHTA and FQGNSA. The CDR3 covers 15 residues. V gave up 4 bases and J gave up 0 bases, with 12 bases separating them. The CDR3 protein is CASSSQPIMNTEAFF. The CDR3 DNA reads as TGTGCCAGCAGCTCCCAACCGATTATGAACACTGAAGCTTTCTTT. Combining the CDR3 with reference TRBV7-2 and TRBJ1-1 gives the whole variable domain GAGVSQSPSNKVTEKGKDVELRCDPISGHTALYWYRQSLGQGLEFLIYFQGNSAPDKSGLPSDRFSAERTGGSVSTLTIQRTQQEDSAVYLCASSSQPIMNTEAFFGQGTRLTVV.

The CDR3 loop is CASSVVRNEKLFF. DNA for the CDR3: TGTGCCAGCAGCGTGGTCAGAAATGAAAAACTGTTTTTT. This sequence joins TRBV5-5 and TRBJ1-4; D unclear. The V and J ends lost 4 bases and 5 bases respectively, with 9 bases between them. CDR3 size: 13 residues. Germline CDR1 SGHKS, CDR2 YYEKEE (reference sequence). The full variable domain, rest sourced from reference TRBV5-5 and TRBJ1-4, is DAGVTQSPTHLIKTRGQQVTLRCSPISGHKSVSWYQQVLGQGPQFIFQYYEKEERGRGNFPDRFSARQFPNYSSELNVNALLLGDSALYLCASSVVRNEKLFFGSGTQLSVL.

The rearrangement uses TRBV25-1 and TRBJ1-6; 10 nucleotides match TRBD1. The CDR3 consists of 15 residues. V lost 4 bases to trimming and J lost 8 bases; unmatched junction nucleotides: 5. CDR1 is MGHDK, CDR2 SYGVNS, per germline. Here the CDR3 reads CASSGHGTGDSPLHF. CDR3 bases: TGTGCCAGCAGTGGCCACGGGACAGGGGATTCACCCCTCCACTTT. The full variable domain, completed using reference TRBV25-1 and TRBJ1-6, is EADIYQTPRYLVIGTGKKITLECSQTMGHDKMYWYQQDPGMELHLIHYSYGVNSTEKGDLSSESTVSRIRTEHFPLTLESARPSHTSQYLCASSGHGTGDSPLHFGNGTRLTVT.

This clonotype was seen a few times. This chain links TRBV6-5 with TRBJ1-2; D possibly corresponds to TRBD1 (5 bases). Germline lookup yields CDR1 MNHEY and CDR2 SVGAGI. V was trimmed by 5 bases and J by 7 bases, leaving 11 bases between them. The CDR3 has 12 amino acids. CDR3 sequence: CASSPRGTGYTF. The CDR3 DNA reads TGTGCCAGCAGTCCGCGTGGGACTGGCTACACCTTC.

The chain employs TRBV12-5 and TRBJ2-5; maybe TRBD2 (6 bases). In germline, CDR1 is LGHNT, CDR2 FRNRAP. Between the trimmed V and J ends, which lost 9 bases and 4 bases, there was a span of 15 bases. There are 13 residues in the CDR3. CDR3 loop: CASGGALRETQYF. The CDR3 coding sequence is TGTGCTAGCGGGGGAGCGCTAAGAGAGACCCAGTACTTC.

The chain carries TRBV6-6 and TRBJ2-3, with 7 bases matching TRBD1. The CDR3 extends over 16 amino acids. V lost 6 bases, J lost 4 bases, and 13 bases stayed unmatched. Germline V CDR1 and CDR2: MNHNY, SVGAGI (reference sequence). The CDR3 DNA follows: TGTGCCAGCAGCCTCCGGGACAGCCAAATTTCAGATACGCAGTATTTT. Translated, it gives CASSLRDSQISDTQYF.

V and J are TRBV5-1 and TRBJ1-1, with D perhaps matching TRBD1 (6 bases). This CDR3 is built from 15 residues. Germline V CDR1 and CDR2: SGHRS, YFSETQ. V gave up 0 bases and J gave up 1 base, with 10 bases separating them. The CDR3 is CASSLELGQNTEAFF. The CDR3 DNA sequence: TGCGCCAGCAGCTTGGAACTGGGACAGAACACTGAAGCTTTCTTT. The whole variable domain, filled in from reference TRBV5-1 and TRBJ1-1, reads KAGVTQTPRYLIKTRGQQVTLSCSPISGHRSVSWYQQTPGQGLQFLFEYFSETQRNKGNFPGRFSGRQFSNSRSEMNVSTLELGDSALYLCASSLELGQNTEAFFGQGTRLTVV.

This chain links TRBV19 with TRBJ2-4, with 8 bases matching TRBD2. The germline CDR1 and CDR2 sequences are LNHDA and SQIVND (reference sequence). The CDR3 is 17 amino acids. With 4 bases clipped from V and 0 bases from J, the junction kept 8 bases outside the gene matches. The CDR3, as DNA: TGTGCCAGTAGTACTAGCGGGTTTACACTAGCCAAAAACATTCAGTACTTC. Amino acids: CASSTSGFTLAKNIQYF. Using reference TRBV19 and TRBJ2-4 for the parts outside the CDR3, the full variable domain is DGGITQSPKYLFRKEGQNVTLSCEQNLNHDAMYWYRQDPGQGLRLIYYSQIVNDFQKGDIAEGYSVSREKKESFPLTVTSAQKNPTAFYLCASSTSGFTLAKNIQYFGAGTRLSVL.

A single count supports this clonotype. One end of the junction is discordant with germline, which a read error may explain. The chain couples TRBV4-2 to TRBJ2-1; D gene ambiguous. The germline V gene has CDR1 LGHNA and CDR2 YNFKEQ. The CDR3 runs 15 residues. CDR3 amino acids: CAGSQGRSSYNEQFF. The CDR3 DNA reads TGTGCCGGCAGCCAAGGGCGGAGCTCCTACAATGAGCAGTTCTTC.

There are a few counts of this clonotype. The V and J genes are TRBV19 and TRBJ2-5, with 7 bases aligning to TRBD2. Losses at the gene ends were 9 bases for V and 1 base for J; bases not matched to a gene: 11. Germline values: CDR1 LNHDA, CDR2 SQIVND (reference sequence). There are 15 residues in the CDR3. This CDR3 is CASKKTSAIQETQYF. The CDR3 DNA sequence: TGTGCCAGCAAAAAAACTAGCGCGATCCAAGAGACCCAGTACTTC.

J is TRBJ2-4 and V is TRBV20-1, with 9 bases matching TRBD1. Matching the DNA end better, TRBJ2-7 makes the J call doubtful. Germline V CDR1 and CDR2: DFQATT, SNEGSKA (reference sequence). CDR3 size: 16 residues. CDR3 nucleotide sequence: TGCAGTGCTAGAGGATCCGCTGGGACAGGGCTTTACGAGCAGTACTTC. This translates into CSARGSAGTGLYEQYF.